This TCR beta chain was identified during a study of T-cell memory formation after mild COVID-19. Study in general: Largely donor-specific sequence clusters came from a couple of donors. Overall study results and limits: The finding that pre-infection memory included some responding clones suggested that cross-reactive memory joined.

V dropped 1 base and J dropped 4 bases, with 11 bases sitting between them. The CDR3 covers 15 residues. Germline CDR1 SGHRS, CDR2 YFSETQ. To note about this clonotype: What it binds is unknown.

TCRdb re-called the 5' RACE reads through MiXCR, storing one row per CDR3 protein. The sample shows tens of thousands of distinct CDR3 sequences, around 25% of them seen only once. Input material: PBMCs or a T cell subset sorted from them (not recorded which). This receptor was identified in a man aged 18 to 29 who had mild COVID-19 (a few samples of this study predate the infection). Cell type and time point are not known. The chain joins TRBV5-1 to TRBJ2-2; D perhaps matches TRBD1 (6 bases). Here the CDR3 reads CASSLNREITGELFF. CDR3 DNA sequence: TGCGCCAGCAGCTTGAACAGGGAAATCACCGGGGAGCTGTTTTTT.